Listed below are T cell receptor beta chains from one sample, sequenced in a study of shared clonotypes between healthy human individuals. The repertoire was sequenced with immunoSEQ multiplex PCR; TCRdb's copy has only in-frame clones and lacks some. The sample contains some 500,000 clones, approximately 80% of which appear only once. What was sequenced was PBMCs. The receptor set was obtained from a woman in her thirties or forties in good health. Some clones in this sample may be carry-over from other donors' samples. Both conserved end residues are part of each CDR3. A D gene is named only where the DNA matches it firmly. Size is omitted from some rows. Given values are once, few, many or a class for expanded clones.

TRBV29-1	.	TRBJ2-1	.	.	CSVGLAGSMSSSSGQAPLF
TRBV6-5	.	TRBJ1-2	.	TGTGCCAGCAGTTACTCTACAGGGACTTTTGGCTACACCTTC	CASSYSTGTFGYTF
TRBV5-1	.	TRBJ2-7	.	TGCGCCAGCAGCTTGGTTCTGGGGTCCTACGAGCAGTACTTC	CASSLVLGSYEQYF
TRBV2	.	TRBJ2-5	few	TGTGCCAGCAGTGACCAGCCGACCCAAGAGACCCAGCACTTC	CASSDQPTQETQHF
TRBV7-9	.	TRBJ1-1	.	TGTGCCAGCAGCTCAGTTGGGGCTAACACTGAAGCTTTCTTT	CASSSVGANTEAFF
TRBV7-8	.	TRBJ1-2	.	TGTGCCAGCAGCTTAGAAGGGAACCTCTATGGCTACACCTTC	CASSLEGNLYGYTF
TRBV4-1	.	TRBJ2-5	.	TGCGCCAGCAGCCAACCGACAGTACAAGAGACCCAGTACTTC	CASSQPTVQETQYF
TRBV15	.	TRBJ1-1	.	TGTGCCACCAGCAGAGATGTCGCCGGGAATGAAGCTTTCTTT	CATSRDVAGNEAFF
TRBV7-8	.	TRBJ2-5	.	TGTGCCAGCAGCTTTAACCGGGGGAAGGAGACCCAGTACTTC	CASSFNRGKETQYF
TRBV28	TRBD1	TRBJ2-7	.	TGTGCCAGCAGTCACTTTGTTAGGGGGCGTTACGAGCAGTACTTC	CASSHFVRGRYEQYF
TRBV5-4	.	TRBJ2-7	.	TGTGCCAGCAGCTTGGATGGGGTCTACGAGCAGTACTTC	CASSLDGVYEQYF
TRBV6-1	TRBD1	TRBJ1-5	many	TGTGCCAGCAGTGAATCTAGGGGGCGCGGGCAGCCCCAGCATTTT	CASSESRGRGQPQHF
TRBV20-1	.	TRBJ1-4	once	TGCAGTGGGGCCCTTAATGAAAAACTGTTTTTT	CSGALNEKLFF
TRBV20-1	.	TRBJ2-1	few	TGCAGTGCTAGTAGGTACAATGAGCAGTTCTTC	CSASRYNEQFF
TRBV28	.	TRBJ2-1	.	TGTGCCAGCCCCGCCCGAGACTCCAATGAGCAGTTCTTC	CASPARDSNEQFF
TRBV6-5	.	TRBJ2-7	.	TGTGCCAGCAGAAGGGGGTTCGAGCAGTACTTC	CASRRGFEQYF
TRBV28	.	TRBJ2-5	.	TGTGCCAGCAGTTTTGTACAGGGCGGCCAGTACTTC	CASSFVQGGQYF
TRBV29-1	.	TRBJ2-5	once	TGCAGCGTTGAAGATTGGAACTTAAGAGAGACCCAGTACTTC	CSVEDWNLRETQYF
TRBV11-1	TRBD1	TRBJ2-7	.	TGTGCCAGCAGACGGACAGGGGATTCCTACGAGCAGTACTTC	CASRRTGDSYEQYF
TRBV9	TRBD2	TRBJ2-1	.	TGTGCCAGCAGCCCCTCCGGGACTAGCGGACACAATGAGCAGTTCTTC	CASSPSGTSGHNEQFF
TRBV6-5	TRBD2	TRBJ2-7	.	TGTGCCAGCAGACGGGGGGATGACAGACCCTACGAGCAGTACTTC	CASRRGDDRPYEQYF
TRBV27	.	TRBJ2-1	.	TGTGCCAGCAGTTTATTGTTCAACAATGAGCAGTTCTTC	CASSLLFNNEQFF
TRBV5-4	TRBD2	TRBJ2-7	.	TGTGCCAGCAGCTCCGCTAGCGGCTCCTACGAGCAGTACTTC	CASSSASGSYEQYF
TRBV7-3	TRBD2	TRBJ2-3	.	TGTGCCAGCAGCTCGGGACTAGCCCTGGGGGCAGATACGCAGTATTTT	CASSSGLALGADTQYF
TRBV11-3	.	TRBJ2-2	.	TGTGCCAGCAGCTTAGATGGGGGGACCGCGAACACCGGGGAGCTGTTTTTT	CASSLDGGTANTGELFF
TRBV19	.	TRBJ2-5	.	TGTGCCAGTAGTAAGAGTCAAGAGACCCAGTACTTC	CASSKSQETQYF
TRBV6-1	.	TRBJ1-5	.	TGTGCCAGCACAACGGAGGGGAAGGGTCAGCCCCAGCATTTT	CASTTEGKGQPQHF
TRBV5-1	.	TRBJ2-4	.	TGCGCCAGCAGCTTGGGCGCCGAAAACATTCAGTACTTC	CASSLGAENIQYF
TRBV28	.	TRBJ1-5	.	TGTGCCAGCAGTTTAGATGCAGGGCTAGGCCAGCCCCAGCATTTT	CASSLDAGLGQPQHF
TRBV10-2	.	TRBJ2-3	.	TGCGCCAGCAGTGGTGGGGTAGCGCCACAAGGTGGGGATACGCAGTATTTT	CASSGGVAPQGGDTQYF
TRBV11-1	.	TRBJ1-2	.	TGTGCCAGCAGCATAGCGGGGGGCTACGGTGGCTACACCTTC	CASSIAGGYGGYTF
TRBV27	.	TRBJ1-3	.	TGTGCCAGCTCCCGAGGGGGGTCTTCAGGAAACACCATATATTTT	CASSRGGSSGNTIYF
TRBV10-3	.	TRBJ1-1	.	TGTGCCATCAGTGAGTCAGAAGGACACCTTGAAGCTTTCTTT	CAISESEGHLEAFF
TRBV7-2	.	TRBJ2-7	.	TGTGCCAGCAGGGGCGGGGCCGTCTACGAGCAGTACTTC	CASRGGAVYEQYF
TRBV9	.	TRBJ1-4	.	TGTGCCAGCAGCCTCCAGTGGGGCGAAAAACTGTTTTTT	CASSLQWGEKLFF
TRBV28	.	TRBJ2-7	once	TGTGCCAGCAGTTTTCTTGTTTCTTCACAATACGAGCAGTACTTC	CASSFLVSSQYEQYF
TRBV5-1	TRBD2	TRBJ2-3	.	TGCGCCAGCAGCTTGGGGGGACTAGTTGGCACAGATACGCAGTATTTT	CASSLGGLVGTDTQYF
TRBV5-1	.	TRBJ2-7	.	TGCGCCAGCAGCTTGGGATCGGGGGTTAGGTACGAGCAGTACTTC	CASSLGSGVRYEQYF
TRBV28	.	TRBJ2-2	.	TGTGCCAGCAGCATTAACACCGGGGAGCTGTTTTTT	CASSINTGELFF
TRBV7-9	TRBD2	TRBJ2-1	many	TGTGCCAGCAGGTACCGCGGGAGTCCCTACAATGAGCAGTTCTTC	CASRYRGSPYNEQFF
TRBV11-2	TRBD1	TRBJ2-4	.	TGTGCCAGCAGCATCCGGGACAGCCACATTCAGTACTTC	CASSIRDSHIQYF
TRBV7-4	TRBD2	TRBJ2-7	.	TGTGCCAGCAGTCCCCAAGCGGGAAAAGGCTACGAGCAGTACTTC	CASSPQAGKGYEQYF
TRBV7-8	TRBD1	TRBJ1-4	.	TGTGCCAGCAGCCCCGGGACAGGGTATGAAAAACTGTTTTTT	CASSPGTGYEKLFF
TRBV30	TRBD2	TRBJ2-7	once	TGTGCCTGGAACTCAGCGGGAGGGCCCAGCGAGCAGTACTTC	CAWNSAGGPSEQYF
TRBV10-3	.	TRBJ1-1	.	TGTGCCATCACCCCCGAGGCGGCTAACACTGAAGCTTTCTTT	CAITPEAANTEAFF
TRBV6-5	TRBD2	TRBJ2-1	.	TGTGCCAGCAGTTACTCAAGGCTAGCGGGAGACAATGAGCAGTTCTTC	CASSYSRLAGDNEQFF
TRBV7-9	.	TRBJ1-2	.	TGTGCCAGCAGCCAGAGAGGGTTTGGCTACACCTTC	CASSQRGFGYTF
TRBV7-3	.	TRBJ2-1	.	TGTGCCAGCAGCTTCTCAGGGCTCTCCTACAATGAGCAGTTCTTC	CASSFSGLSYNEQFF
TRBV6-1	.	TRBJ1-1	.	TGTGCCAGCAGTGTGGGCAGGGGGAACACTGAAGCTTTCTTT	CASSVGRGNTEAFF
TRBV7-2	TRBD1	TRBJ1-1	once	TGTGCCAGCAGCCCACAGGGGCGGGGGAACACTGAAGCTTTCTTT	CASSPQGRGNTEAFF
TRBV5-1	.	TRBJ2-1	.	TGCGCCAGCAGCTTAGATGGAAGACAGAGGCAGTTCTTC	CASSLDGRQRQFF
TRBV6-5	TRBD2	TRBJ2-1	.	TGTGCCAGCAGGAGCAGCGGGGGCTCCTACAATGAGCAGTTCTTC	CASRSSGGSYNEQFF
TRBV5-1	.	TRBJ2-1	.	TGCGCCAGCAGCTCATTAGTGGATTTCGGGTACAATGAGCAGTTCTTC	CASSSLVDFGYNEQFF
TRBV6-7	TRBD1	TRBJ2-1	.	TGTGCCAGAGATGACGGGACAGTCCTCCACAATGAGCAGTTCTTC	CARDDGTVLHNEQFF
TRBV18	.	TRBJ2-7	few	TGTGCCAGCTCACCAGGGCGGAGCTCCTACGAGCAGTACTTC	CASSPGRSSYEQYF
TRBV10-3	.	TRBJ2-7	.	TGTGCCATCAGTGATATGGCGGGACAAACCGGATACGAGCAGTACTTC	CAISDMAGQTGYEQYF
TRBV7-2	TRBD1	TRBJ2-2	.	TGTGCCAGCAGCTTAGCCGGGACAGGAAACACCGGGGAGCTGTTTTTT	CASSLAGTGNTGELFF
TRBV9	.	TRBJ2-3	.	TGTGCCAGCAGCGTAGCCGGGACGATATTAGATACGCAGTATTTT	CASSVAGTILDTQYF
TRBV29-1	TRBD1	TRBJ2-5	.	TGCAGCGTTGTGGACAGGGGTCGGCCCCAAGAGACCCAGTACTTC	CSVVDRGRPQETQYF